These 14 T cell receptor beta chains originate from one sample sequenced in a study of CD8+CD57+ T cells in acquired aplastic anemia. Patients included in sequencing had previously demonstrated CD8+CD57+ cell expansion by flow cytometry. TCR beta VDJ and CDR3 profiles were obtained from a genomic DNA template. TCRdb redid the calling of the reads with MiXCR, one entry per CDR3 protein. The profile shows 310,000 or so distinct CDR3 sequences, under 65% of them singletons. The sample taken for sequencing was sorted CD4+, CD8+, or CD8+CD57+ T cells (not recorded which) from PBMCs. These TCRs come from a human donor with aplastic anemia.

CDR3 residues: CASSRESNTEAFF. CDR3 nucleotide sequence: TGTGCCAGCAGTCGGGAATCGAACACTGAAGCTTTCTTT. The V gene is TRBV6-4, the J gene TRBJ1-1; no definite D call. The V end was cut by 5 bases, the J end by 1 base, with 8 bases between. The CDR3 has 13 amino acids. CDR1 is MRHNA and CDR2 is SNTAGT in the germline V gene.

This clonotype was observed a few times. The chain has TRBV7-2 and TRBJ1-1; 8 bases are shared with TRBD1. The germline V gene encodes CDR1 SGHTA and CDR2 FQGNSA. Germline trimming cut 4 bases from V and 3 bases from J; bases unmatched to any gene: 4. The CDR3 length is 14 residues. The CDR3 loop reads CASSSGQGYTEAFF. CDR3 DNA sequence: TGTGCCAGCAGCTCCGGACAGGGTTACACTGAAGCTTTCTTT. The full variable domain, with the rest looked up from reference TRBV7-2 and TRBJ1-1, is GAGVSQSPSNKVTEKGKDVELRCDPISGHTALYWYRQSLGQGLEFLIYFQGNSAPDKSGLPSDRFSAERTGGSVSTLTIQRTQQEDSAVYLCASSSGQGYTEAFFGQGTRLTVV.

This clonotype was recorded at least ten times. This chain joins TRBV6-6 and TRBJ2-1; D remains unclear. The V gene lost 1 base and the J gene lost 5 bases, with 6 bases spanning the gap. This CDR3 contains 13 residues. The germline CDR1 and CDR2 sequences are MNHNY and SVGAGI (reference sequence). The CDR3 protein is CASSYFRDNEQFF. CDR3 coding DNA: TGTGCCAGCAGTTACTTCCGGGACAATGAGCAGTTCTTC.

The chain carries TRBV19 and TRBJ1-2; a weak D match, TRBD1 (6 bases). The CDR3 is 13 amino acids. Deletions cut 3 bases from V and 6 bases from J, with 11 bases between. Per the germline V gene, CDR1 is LNHDA and CDR2 is SQIVND (reference sequence). This chain's CDR3 is CASSIWGQDGYTF. CDR3 DNA: TGTGCCAGTAGTATTTGGGGGCAGGATGGCTACACCTTC.

This clonotype was observed a single time. The chain links TRBV30 to TRBJ2-7; D is possibly TRBD2 (6 bases). There are 15 residues in the CDR3. V lost 0 bases to trimming and J lost 6 bases, with 18 bases between them. CDR1 is GTSNPN, CDR2 SVGIG, per germline (reference sequence). In DNA form, the CDR3 reads TGTGCCTGGAGTGTAGAGTGGAGGGCCAACTGCGAGCAGTACTTC. It is translated as CAWSVEWRANCEQYF.

The chain has TRBV25-1 and TRBJ2-1; D unclear. Germline V gene sequence: CDR1 MGHDK, CDR2 SYGVNS. V dropped 2 bases and J dropped 0 bases, with 8 bases sitting between them. The CDR3 is 15 residues long. The CDR3 here is CASSEAGSSYNEQFF. The CDR3 nucleotides are TGTGCCAGCAGTGAAGCAGGAAGCTCCTACAATGAGCAGTTCTTC.

This clonotype was observed a handful of times. The CDR3 sequence is CAISDGGRGKDEQFF. In nucleotides, the CDR3 is TGTGCCATCAGTGATGGGGGGCGCGGTAAGGATGAGCAGTTCTTC. V usage is TRBV10-3 and J usage is TRBJ2-1, with D perhaps given as TRBD1 or TRBD2 (6 bases each). V was pared by 3 bases and J by 8 bases, with 17 bases between. The CDR3 is 15 amino acids. Germline V gives CDR1 ENHRY, CDR2 SYGVKD.

The chain has TRBV2 and TRBJ1-1; no clear D gene. Per germline, CDR1 SNHLY and CDR2 FYNNEI. The CDR3 covers 12 residues. Between the trimmed V and J ends, which lost 6 bases and 4 bases, there was a span of 9 bases. As DNA, the CDR3 is TGTGCCAGCAGCTTAGACACCACTGAAGCTTTCTTT. Its protein product is CASSLDTTEAFF.

V usage is TRBV7-3 and J usage is TRBJ1-2; unclear D gene. V was clipped by 5 bases and J by 4 bases, with 8 bases between them. Germline V gene data show CDR1 as SGHTA and CDR2 as FQGTGA. The CDR3 has 12 residues. As DNA, the CDR3 is TGTGCCAGCAGCCTGGAGGGCTATGGCTACACCTTC. Encoded protein: CASSLEGYGYTF. Using reference TRBV7-3 and TRBJ1-2 for the parts outside the CDR3, the full variable domain is GAGVSQTPSNKVTEKGKYVELRCDPISGHTALYWYRQSLGQGPEFLIYFQGTGAADDSGLPNDRFFAVRPEGSVSTLKIQRTERGDSAVYLCASSLEGYGYTFGSGTRLTVV.

This clonotype was recorded at least ten times. This chain uses TRBV28 with TRBJ2-7, with 8 bases matching TRBD1. The CDR3 loop spans 15 amino acids. V lost 5 bases and J lost 6; bases outside the gene matches: 12. Germline values: CDR1 MDHEN, CDR2 SYDVKM. Written as DNA, the CDR3 is TGTGCCAGCAGTACCAGGACAGGGCAAAGGGTCGAGCAGTACTTC. This gives the protein CASSTRTGQRVEQYF.

This clonotype was seen many times. The gene calls are TRBV19 and TRBJ1-5; no clear D. CDR3 length equals 17 residues. Trimming stripped 1 base from V and 0 bases from J, with 13 bases between. Germline assignment: CDR1 LNHDA and CDR2 SQIVND (reference sequence). CDR3 sequence reads: CASSIGATAYSNQPQHF. CDR3 sequence (DNA): TGTGCCAGTAGTATAGGGGCGACCGCGTATAGCAATCAGCCCCAGCATTTT.

V is TRBV7-8 and J is TRBJ2-1; TRBD2 aligns across 8 bases. Trimming at V came to 2 bases and at J to 0 bases, leaving 3 bases not matched to a gene. The V gene's germline CDR1 is SGHVS and CDR2 FQNEAQ. The CDR3 contains 16 residues. CDR3 amino acids: CASSLMSGSSYNEQFF. The CDR3 bases are TGTGCCAGCAGCTTAATGAGCGGGAGCTCCTACAATGAGCAGTTCTTC. Complete variable domain (other parts from reference TRBV7-8 and TRBJ2-1): GAGVSQSPRYKVAKRGQDVALRCDPISGHVSLFWYQQALGQGPEFLTYFQNEAQLDKSGLPSDRFFAERPEGSVSTLKIQRTQQEDSAVYLCASSLMSGSSYNEQFFGPGTRLTVL.

This clonotype was found a few times. The V gene is TRBV12-3 or TRBV12-4, the J gene TRBJ2-5; tentatively, D is TRBD2 (5 bases). Deletions cut 6 bases from V and 2 bases from J, with 16 bases between. This CDR3 contains 15 residues. The CDR3 bases are TGTGCCAGCAGCCCTGTCGGATCGGGACAAGAGACCCAGTACTTC. Amino acid sequence: CASSPVGSGQETQYF.

The CDR3 DNA reads as TGTGCCAGCAGCTTGATGGACGCAGGCTCTGGGGCCAACGTCCTGACTTTC. This encodes CASSLMDAGSGANVLTF. This sequence joins TRBV7-2 and TRBJ2-6; no definite D call. V was clipped by 3 bases and J by 0 bases, with 12 bases between them. CDR1 is SGHTA and CDR2 is FQGNSA in the germline V gene. The CDR3 runs to 17 residues.